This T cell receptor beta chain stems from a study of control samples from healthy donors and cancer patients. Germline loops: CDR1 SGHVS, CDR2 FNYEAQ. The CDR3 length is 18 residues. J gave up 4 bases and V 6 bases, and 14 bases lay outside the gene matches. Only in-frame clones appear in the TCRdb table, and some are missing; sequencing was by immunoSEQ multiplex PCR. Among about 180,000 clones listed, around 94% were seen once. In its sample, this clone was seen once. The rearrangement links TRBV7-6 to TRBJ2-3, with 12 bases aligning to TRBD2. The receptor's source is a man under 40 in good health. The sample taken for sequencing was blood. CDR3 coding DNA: TGTGCCAGCAGACTCCTAGCGGGGGGGACGATAAGGGCAGATACGCAGTATTTT. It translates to CASRLLAGGTIRADTQYF.